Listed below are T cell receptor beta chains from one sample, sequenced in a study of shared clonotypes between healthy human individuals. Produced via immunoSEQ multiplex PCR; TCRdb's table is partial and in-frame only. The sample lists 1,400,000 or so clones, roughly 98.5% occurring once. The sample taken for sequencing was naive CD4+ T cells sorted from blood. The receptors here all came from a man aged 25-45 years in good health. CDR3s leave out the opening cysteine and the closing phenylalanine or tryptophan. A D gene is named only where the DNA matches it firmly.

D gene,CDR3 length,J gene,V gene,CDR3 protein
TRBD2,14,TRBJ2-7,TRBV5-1,ASSLGLAGNAYEQY
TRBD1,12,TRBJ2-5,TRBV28,ASSITGGQETQY
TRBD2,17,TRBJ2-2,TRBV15,ATSRDLVDPSGKPGELF
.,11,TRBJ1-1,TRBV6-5,ASRGGLNTEAF
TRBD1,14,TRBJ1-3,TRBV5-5,ASSTSTGLRGNTIY
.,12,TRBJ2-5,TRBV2,ASSESNNRRTQY
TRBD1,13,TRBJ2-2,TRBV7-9,ASSLLTGGSGELF
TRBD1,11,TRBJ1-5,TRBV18,ASSPDRAQPQH
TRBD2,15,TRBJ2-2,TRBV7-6,ASSSLAGRGNTGELF
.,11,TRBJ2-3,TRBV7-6,ASSFGSTDTQY
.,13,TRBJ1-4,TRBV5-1,ASRGTGSTNEKLF
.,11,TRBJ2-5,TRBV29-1,SVPTTVVQTQY
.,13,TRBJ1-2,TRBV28,ASSFPAPGYYGYT
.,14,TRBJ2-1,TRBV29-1,SVEDRRGSSYNEQF
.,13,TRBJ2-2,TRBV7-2,ASRARLGGPGELF
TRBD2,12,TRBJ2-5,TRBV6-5,ASSRPGGGWAQY
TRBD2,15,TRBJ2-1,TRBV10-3,AISGGLAGGRYNEQF
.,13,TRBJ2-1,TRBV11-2,ASSVTDYSYNEQF
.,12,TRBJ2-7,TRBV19,ASSRAASSYEQY
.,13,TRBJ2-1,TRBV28,ASSLYSSSYNEQF
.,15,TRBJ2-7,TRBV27,ASSARSFRDSSYEQY
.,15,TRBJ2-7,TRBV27,ASSPLPSDPSRHEQY
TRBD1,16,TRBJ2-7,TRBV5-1,ASSYRDREKRSSYEQY
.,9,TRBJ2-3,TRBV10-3,AISEADTQY
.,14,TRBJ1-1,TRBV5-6,ASSWGLVGGNTEAF
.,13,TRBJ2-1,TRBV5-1,ASSLASGRLNEQF